The clone carrying this T cell receptor (beta chain) was detected only a few times. One end of the junction does not line up with germline, which may come from a read error. CDR1 and CDR2 (germline): MNHEY, SVGAGI. The CDR3 is 15 residues long. This specimen belongs to a study of CD8 T cells in Susac syndrome. Random hexamers were used to reverse transcribe the RNA input (roughly 0.5 to 1 ug). TCRdb analysed the immunoSEQ multiplex PCR reads with MiXCR anew, one entry per CDR3 protein. The sample contains around 130,000 distinct CDR3 sequences, around 86% of which appear only once. The chain combines TRBV6-5 with TRBJ2-1, with TRBD2 matching over 10 bases. This sequence was found in a human donor with multiple sclerosis. Material: CD8+ T cells from PBMCs. CDR3 nucleotide sequence: TGTGCCAGCAGTGACTCAGCGGGAGGGGACAATGAGCAGTTCTTC. Its translation: CASSDSAGGDNEQFF.